This T cell receptor (beta chain) emerged from a study of CD8 T cells in Susac syndrome. Random hexamers were used to reverse transcribe about 0.5 to 1 ug of RNA. TCRdb analysed the immunoSEQ multiplex PCR reads with MiXCR anew, one entry per CDR3 protein. The table lists 160,000 or so distinct CDR3 sequences, roughly 94% of them singletons. The material sequenced was CD8+ T cells from PBMCs. The TCR originated in a human donor with multiple sclerosis.

CDR3 coding DNA: TGTGCCACCAGTGGCCCACTTCAATCTGCCTTTAGCACAGATACGCAGTATTTT. This translates into CATSGPLQSAFSTDTQYF. The J gene is TRBJ2-3, the V gene TRBV24-1; no clear D. This CDR3 has 18 amino acids. CDR1 and CDR2 (germline): KGHDR, SFDVKD. V was clipped by 5 bases and J by 0 bases, with 20 bases between them.